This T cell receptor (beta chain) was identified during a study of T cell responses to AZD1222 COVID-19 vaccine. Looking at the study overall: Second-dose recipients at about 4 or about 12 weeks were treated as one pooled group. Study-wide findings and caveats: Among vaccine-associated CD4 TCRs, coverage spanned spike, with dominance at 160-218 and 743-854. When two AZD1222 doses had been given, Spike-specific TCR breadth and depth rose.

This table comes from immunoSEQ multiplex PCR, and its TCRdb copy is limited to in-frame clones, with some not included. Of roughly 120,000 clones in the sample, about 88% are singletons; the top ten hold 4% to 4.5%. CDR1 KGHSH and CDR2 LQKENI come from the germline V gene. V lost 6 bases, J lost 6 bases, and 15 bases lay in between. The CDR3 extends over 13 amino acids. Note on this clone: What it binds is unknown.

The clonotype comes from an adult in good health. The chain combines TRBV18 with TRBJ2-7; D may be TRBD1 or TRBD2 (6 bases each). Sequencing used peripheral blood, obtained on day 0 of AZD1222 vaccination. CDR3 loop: CASSPDGGREQYF. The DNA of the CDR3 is TGTGCCAGCTCCCCCGACGGGGGCCGCGAGCAGTACTTC.